The T cell receptor (beta chain) described here comes from a study of blood T cell repertoires in COVID-19 (dated by TCRdb to 2020 to 2022). Notes on the research overall: Samples covering the acute and convalescent phases of COVID-19 were provided by collaborators in the United States, Italy and Spain. The prospective study material was composed of cDNA or gDNA derived from T cells, B-cell-depleted T cells, or PBMCs. Subjects who had been exposed to COVID-19, were actively infected with it, or had recovered from it provided the deeply sampled blood TCRbeta repertoires that made up the dataset. The repertoires were released in a freely available public database meant as a resource for research on the immune response to SARS-CoV-2. Samples came from the ongoing ImmuneRACE study (first 160 participants) plus 1,254 subjects from 6 global collaborators. Sample metadata almost always included a de-identified subject ID, COVID-19 status, age in years and sex. Where HLA class I and class II types were available, the types were taken from metadata supplied by the sample provider, not from assay-based typing. Study-level results and caveats: The quantity of clinical and demographic metadata differed by source and by participant and was supplied without curation.

The germline V gene (reference sequence) yields SEHNR for CDR1 and FQNEAQ for CDR2. The CDR3 covers 13 residues, taking in both the cysteine and the phenylalanine. The read is trimmed to its CDR3 DNA, 39 bases read in frame from base 1. Cut back by 1 base and 8 bases, the V and J ends lie 11 bases apart. A remark on this clone: Its cognate antigen has yet to be identified. No quality values exist for individual bases; no much larger clone is one base distant.

The immunoSEQ Assay, a bias-controlled multiplex PCR, was used to amplify TCRbeta CDR3 regions from genomic DNA. On the authors' methods: Nucleated cell counts per sample were estimated from amplification of reference gene primers within the assay. To quantify the absolute abundance of each unique TCRbeta CDR3 rearrangement, sequence reads were collapsed and filtered. Productive Simpson clonality was computed per sample as the square root of Simpson's diversity index over productive rearrangements. TCRdb carries this immuneACCESS record with in-frame sequences only. Its versions omit some clonotypes, under half of them owing to an unresolved V gene in the studies checked, with the rest unexplained. V, J and clone size derive from that table, while D and trimming were established from the DNA sequence. The sample table records hundreds of thousands of clones; 88% of these occur just once. Jointly, the top ten make up 5.5% to 7.5% of the sample.

One collaborating source in Seattle enrolled patients during active infection and followed them longitudinally through the course of disease. Each collaborating institution followed its own protocols to collect whole blood in K2EDTA tubes. Collaborator samples were shipped for TCRbeta analysis as frozen whole blood, isolated PBMCs, or DNA extracted from either sample type. In this chain, TRBV7-9 is recombined with TRBJ1-2, with the D gene too uncertain to name. The sample was peripheral blood. The receptor's source is a woman aged 70-85 years with COVID-19, enrolled during active disease. The CDR3 region has the sequence CASSLGRSSGYTF. The DNA sequence is TGTGCCAGCAGCTTAGGCAGATCGTCGGGCTACACCTTC. With the portions outside the CDR3 filled from the reference TRBV7-9 and TRBJ1-2 genes, the complete variable region becomes DTGVSQNPRHKITKRGQNVTFRCDPISEHNRLYWYRQTLGQGPEFLTYFQNEAQLEKSRLLSDRFSAERPKGSFSTLEIQRTEQGDSAMYLCASSLGRSSGYTFGSGTRLTVV.